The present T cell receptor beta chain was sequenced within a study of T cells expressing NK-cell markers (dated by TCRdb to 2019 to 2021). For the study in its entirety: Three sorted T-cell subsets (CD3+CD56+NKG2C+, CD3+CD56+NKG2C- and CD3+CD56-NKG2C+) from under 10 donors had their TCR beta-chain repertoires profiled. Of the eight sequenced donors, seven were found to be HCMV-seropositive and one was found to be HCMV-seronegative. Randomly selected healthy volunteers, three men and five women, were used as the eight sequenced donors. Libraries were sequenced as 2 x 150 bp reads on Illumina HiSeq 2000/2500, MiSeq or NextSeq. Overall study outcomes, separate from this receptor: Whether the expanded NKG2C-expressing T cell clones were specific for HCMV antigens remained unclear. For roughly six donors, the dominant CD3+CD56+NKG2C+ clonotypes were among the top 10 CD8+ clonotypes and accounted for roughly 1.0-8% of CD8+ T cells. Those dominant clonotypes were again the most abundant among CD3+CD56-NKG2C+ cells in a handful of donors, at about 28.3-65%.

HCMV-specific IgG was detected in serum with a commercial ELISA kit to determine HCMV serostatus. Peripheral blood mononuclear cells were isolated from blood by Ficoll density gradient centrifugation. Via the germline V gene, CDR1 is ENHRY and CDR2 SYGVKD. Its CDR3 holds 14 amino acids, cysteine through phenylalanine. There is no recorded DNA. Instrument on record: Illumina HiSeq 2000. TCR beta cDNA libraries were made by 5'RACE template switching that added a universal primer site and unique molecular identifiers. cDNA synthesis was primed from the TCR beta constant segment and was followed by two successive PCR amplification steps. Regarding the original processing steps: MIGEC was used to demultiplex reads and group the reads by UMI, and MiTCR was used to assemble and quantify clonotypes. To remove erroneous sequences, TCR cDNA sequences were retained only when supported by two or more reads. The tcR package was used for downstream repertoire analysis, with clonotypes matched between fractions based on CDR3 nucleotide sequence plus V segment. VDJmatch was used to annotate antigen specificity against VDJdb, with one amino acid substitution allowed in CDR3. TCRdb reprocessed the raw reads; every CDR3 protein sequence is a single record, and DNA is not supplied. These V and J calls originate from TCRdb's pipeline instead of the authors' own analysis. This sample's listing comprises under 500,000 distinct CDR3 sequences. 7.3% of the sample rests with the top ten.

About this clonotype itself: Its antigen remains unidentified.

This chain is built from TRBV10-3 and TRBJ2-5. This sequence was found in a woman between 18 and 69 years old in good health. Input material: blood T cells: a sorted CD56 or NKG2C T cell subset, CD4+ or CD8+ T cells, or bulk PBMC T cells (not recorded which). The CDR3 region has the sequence CAIRDLGSWETQYF.